These 4 T cell receptor beta chains came from one sample sequenced in a study of regulatory T cells in long-lasting Graves disease. Noted time point: newly diagnosed GD, antithyroid drugs for less than 3 months. The authors made the TCR library using RNA they extracted from PBMCs. Building of the TCR beta libraries involved iRepertoire HTBI primers and Arm-PCR of CDR3 regions. TCRdb reprocessed the multiplex PCR reads with MiXCR, giving one entry per CDR3 protein. The sample includes around 420,000 distinct CDR3 sequences, about 15% seen only once; the top ten take about 8%. Separately, the same data were catalogued under a study of T cells in Graves' hyperthyroidism and ophthalmopathy.

The material sequenced was peripheral blood mononuclear cells (PBMCs), taken at new diagnosis, from a patient treated with antithyroid drugs. These receptors came from a woman between 35 and 50 years old with Graves disease.

This clonotype was seen repeatedly, ten times or more. The chain is built from TRBV28 and TRBJ2-1, with a weak D call TRBD1 (6 bases). CDR1 and CDR2 (germline): MDHEN, SYDVKM. The germline V and J ends were trimmed by 3 bases and 5 bases, with 20 bases remaining between them. The CDR3 covers 17 residues. The CDR3 spells CASSFLFVDRWDNEQFF. The CDR3 bases are TGTGCCAGCAGTTTTCTATTCGTTGACAGGTGGGACAATGAGCAGTTCTTC.

This clonotype was seen at least ten times. V usage is TRBV11-3 and J usage is TRBJ2-1; 10 bases line up with TRBD2. The CDR3 loop spans 16 amino acids. Germline values: CDR1 SGHNT, CDR2 YENEEA. Trimming at V came to 2 bases and at J to 7 bases, leaving 8 bases not matched to a gene. The CDR3 spells CASSLLAGVIFNEQFF. The CDR3 DNA sequence: TGTGCCAGCAGCTTACTAGCGGGAGTAATCTTTAATGAGCAGTTCTTC.

This clonotype was seen repeatedly, ten times or more. The chain combines TRBV7-3 with TRBJ2-7; tentatively, D is TRBD2 (6 bases). V lost 5 bases and J lost 1, with 9 bases in between. The CDR3 loop spans 13 amino acids. The germline V gene has CDR1 SGHTA and CDR2 FQGTGA. The CDR3 nucleotides are TGTGCCAGCAGCGCGCGGGAATCCTACGAGCAGTACTTC. Protein sequence: CASSARESYEQYF.

This chain connects TRBV6-1 to TRBJ1-6; 7 bases agree with TRBD1. Germline values: CDR1 MNHNS, CDR2 SASEGT. J gave up 5 bases and V 6 bases, and 7 bases lay outside the gene matches. There are 15 residues in the CDR3. This CDR3 reads CASSMTGRDNSPLHF. The CDR3 bases are TGTGCCAGCAGCATGACAGGGCGGGATAATTCACCCCTCCACTTT.